The entry below gives a single T cell receptor beta chain sequence along with its context. Only in-frame clones appear in the TCRdb table, and some are missing; sequencing was by immunoSEQ multiplex PCR. The top ten hold around 0.018% of the sample, which has about 380,000 clones, 95% seen once. These data belong to a study of shared T cell receptors in the human thymus. Germline V lookup: CDR1 LNHDA, CDR2 SQIVND (reference sequence). This CDR3 region has 13 residues. Between the trimmed V and J ends, which lost 5 bases and 0 bases, there was a span of 5 bases. The chain couples TRBV19 to TRBJ2-4; D gene unclear. The TCR sequence derives from a human donor. Sample: thymocytes. CDR3 nucleotides: TGTGCCAGTAGTGAGAGAGCCAAAAACATTCAGTACTTC. It encodes CASSERAKNIQYF.